What follows is one TCR beta chain and its context. No antigen is known for it. CDR3 length equals 14 residues. CDR1 is SNHLY and CDR2 is FYNNEI in the germline V gene. Trimming left V 1 base short and J 0 bases short, with 6 bases between. This specimen comes from a study of shared clonotypes between healthy human individuals. Study observations and caveats: Non-shared clonotypes had lower generation probabilities than clonotypes shared by all four sorted-subset donors. Relative to memory subsets, naive subsets generally showed larger estimated richness.

On sorted subsets, replicate PCRs used 200 ng DNA, or tens of thousands of T cell genomes. The data were produced by immunoSEQ multiplex PCR, yet TCRdb's version contains in-frame clones alone and is incomplete. The sample lists about 2.5 million clones; about 90% were seen once. Sequencing was done on a sample of naive CD4+ T cells from PBMCs. Subset defined: CD45RA+ positively selected. The clonotype originates from a man younger than 35 in good health. Some clones in this sample may be carry-over from other donors' samples. The chain has TRBV2 and TRBJ2-5; D gene ambiguous. CDR3 DNA: TGTGCCAGCAGTGAAGATCAGTACCAAGAGACCCAGTACTTC. It encodes CASSEDQYQETQYF.